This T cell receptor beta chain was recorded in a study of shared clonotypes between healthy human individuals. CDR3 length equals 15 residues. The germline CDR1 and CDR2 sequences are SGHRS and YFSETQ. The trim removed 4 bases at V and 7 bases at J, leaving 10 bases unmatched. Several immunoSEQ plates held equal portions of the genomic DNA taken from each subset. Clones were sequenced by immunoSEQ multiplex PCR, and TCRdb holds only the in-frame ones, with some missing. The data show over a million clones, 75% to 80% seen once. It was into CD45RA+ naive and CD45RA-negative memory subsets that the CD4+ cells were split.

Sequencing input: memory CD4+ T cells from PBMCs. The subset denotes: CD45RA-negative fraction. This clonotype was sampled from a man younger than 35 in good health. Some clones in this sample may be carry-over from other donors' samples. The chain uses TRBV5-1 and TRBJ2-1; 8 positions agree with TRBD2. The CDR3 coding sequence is TGCGCCAGCAGCCGCTGGTATAGCGGGGTAAATGAGCAGTTCTTC. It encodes CASSRWYSGVNEQFF.